These 31 T cell receptor beta chains originate from one sample sequenced in a study of shared clonotypes between healthy human individuals. Naivety among CD8 cells was defined by CD45RO negativity and positive CCR7 selection, thereby excluding terminally differentiated effector memory CD45RA+ cells. Sequenced by immunoSEQ multiplex PCR; TCRdb stores in-frame clones only, minus some. The sample yields around 580,000 clones, 98% seen once. The sample taken for sequencing was naive CD8+ T cells sorted from blood. The source is a man between 25 and 39 years old in good health.

V usage is TRBV5-4 and J usage is TRBJ2-7; perhaps TRBD1 as D (6 bases). Looked up from germline, CDR1 is SGHNT and CDR2 is YYREEE (reference sequence). CDR3 size: 14 residues. V lost 3 bases and J lost 0, with 10 bases in between. This CDR3 is CASSSDSVSYEQYF. CDR3 coding DNA: TGTGCCAGCAGCTCGGACAGTGTCTCCTACGAGCAGTACTTC.

The J gene is TRBJ2-2, the V gene TRBV28; 10 bases map to TRBD2. After removal of 8 bases from V and 6 bases from J, the junction contained 6 bases not matched to a gene. The CDR3 extends over 14 amino acids. The V gene's germline CDR1 is MDHEN and CDR2 SYDVKM. Written as DNA, the CDR3 is TGTGCCAGCGGTCCAGCGGGAGGGTCCGGGGAGCTGTTTTTT. Encoded protein: CASGPAGGSGELFF.

The J gene is TRBJ2-2, the V gene TRBV6-1; D remains ambiguous. V lost 6 bases and J lost 4, with 6 bases in between. The germline V gene encodes CDR1 MNHNS and CDR2 SASEGT. This CDR3 is built from 12 residues. The CDR3 sequence is CASSRGTGELFF. In DNA form, the CDR3 reads TGTGCCAGCAGCCGAGGCACCGGGGAGCTGTTTTTT.

The chain links TRBV5-1 to TRBJ2-7, with TRBD1 matching over 9 bases. There are 15 residues in the CDR3. J gave up 2 bases and V 0 bases, and 3 bases lay outside the gene matches. CDR1 is SGHRS, CDR2 YFSETQ, per germline. CDR3 sequence reads: CASSLVGTGTYEQYF. The CDR3 nucleotides are TGCGCCAGCAGCTTGGTTGGGACAGGGACCTACGAGCAGTACTTC.

The genes are TRBV9 and TRBJ2-5; D is uncertain. This CDR3 has 13 residues. Germline V gene sequence: CDR1 SGDLS, CDR2 YYNGEE. With 0 bases removed from V and 6 bases from J, the gap between germline ends came to 9 bases. CDR3 in amino acids: CASSVEERQTQYF. For the CDR3, the DNA is TGTGCCAGCAGCGTAGAAGAGCGACAGACCCAGTACTTC.

The V call is TRBV13, the J call TRBJ2-2; 9 nucleotides align to TRBD1. The CDR3 spans 15 residues. V dropped 2 bases and J dropped 7; count of bases not matched to a gene: 5. The germline gives CDR1 PRHDT, CDR2 FYEKMQ (reference sequence). In DNA form, the CDR3 reads TGTGCCAGCAGCTTAACAGGGGGCAAGGGCGGGGAGCTGTTTTTT. This encodes CASSLTGGKGGELFF.

This clone was seen a single time. V is TRBV27 and J is TRBJ2-2, with D hard to call. The CDR3 has 15 amino acids. V shed 6 bases and J shed 6 bases, with 17 bases lying between them. CDR1 is MNHEY, CDR2 SMNVEV, per germline (reference sequence). CDR3 DNA sequence: TGTGCCAGCAGGTCCGGGCTTCGTACGCCCGGGGAGCTGTTTTTT. Protein sequence: CASRSGLRTPGELFF.

J is TRBJ2-2 and V is TRBV11-2, with a weak D call TRBD1 (5 bases). The germline gives CDR1 SGHAT, CDR2 FQNNGV. The ends were cut back, 1 base at V and 1 base at J, with 7 bases in the middle. The CDR3 runs to 15 residues. This CDR3 is CASSLVTGNTGELFF. DNA of the CDR3: TGTGCCAGCAGCTTAGTCACAGGGAACACCGGGGAGCTGTTTTTT.

The rearrangement links TRBV14 to TRBJ2-7; D unresolved. The germline gives CDR1 SGHDN, CDR2 FVKESK. The CDR3 covers 12 residues. The V end lost 4 bases, the J end lost 0 bases, and 4 bases lay between the germline ends. As DNA, the CDR3 is TGTGCCAGCAGCCTCAGCTCCTACGAGCAGTACTTC. It codes for CASSLSSYEQYF.

This clone was detected once. This sequence joins TRBV30 and TRBJ2-3; possibly TRBD1 for D (5 bases). The CDR3 spans 14 residues. From germline, CDR1 is GTSNPN and CDR2 SVGIG (reference sequence). Deletions cut 5 bases from V and 0 bases from J, with 12 bases between. The CDR3 bases are TGTGCCTGGTCCCTGACAGCTAGCACAGATACGCAGTATTTT. Translating gives CAWSLTASTDTQYF.

CDR3 sequence: CVRSLAVAPSSYEQYF. DNA for the CDR3: TGTGTCAGAAGCTTAGCGGTTGCGCCTAGCTCCTACGAGCAGTACTTC. The rearrangement links TRBV7-5 to TRBJ2-7; TRBD2, the table's D call, was not compared with the DNA. TRBV7-5 is deemed a pseudogene. CDR3 size: 16 residues.

This sequence joins TRBV11-1 and TRBJ2-7; D is tentatively TRBD1 or TRBD2 (5 bases each). The ends were cut back, 5 bases at V and 3 bases at J, with 14 bases in the middle. The CDR3 is made up of 14 amino acids. CDR1 and CDR2 from the germline V gene are SGHAT and FQDESV (reference sequence). CDR3 region: CASSPVGPNYEQYF. The CDR3 coding sequence is TGTGCCAGCAGCCCGGTGGGACCGAACTACGAGCAGTACTTC. The full variable domain, rest sourced from reference TRBV11-1 and TRBJ2-7, is EAEVAQSPRYKITEKSQAVAFWCDPISGHATLYWYRQILGQGPELLVQFQDESVVDDSQLPKDRFSAERLKGVDSTLKIQPAELGDSAMYLCASSPVGPNYEQYFGPGTRLTVT.

The gene calls are TRBV9 and TRBJ1-4, with TRBD1 identical over 7 bases. Germline V CDR1 and CDR2: SGDLS, YYNGEE. CDR3 length equals 16 residues. Losses at the gene ends were 4 bases for V and 3 bases for J; bases not matched to a gene: 9. CDR3 amino acids: CASSLDSGTANEKLFF. The DNA for the CDR3 is TGTGCCAGCAGCTTAGATTCTGGGACAGCTAATGAAAAACTGTTTTTT.

The chain couples TRBV6-5 to TRBJ1-3; 9 nucleotides agree with TRBD1. Looked up from germline, CDR1 is MNHEY and CDR2 is SVGAGI. With 7 bases clipped from V and 6 bases from J, the junction kept 7 bases outside the gene matches. There are 14 residues in the CDR3. This chain's CDR3 is CASTLGQGTNTIYF. The CDR3 coding sequence is TGTGCCAGCACCCTCGGACAGGGGACAAACACCATATATTTT.

This rearrangement joins TRBV27 to TRBJ1-2, with 8 bases identical to TRBD1. The CDR3 runs 15 residues. Trimming at V came to 4 bases and at J to 6 bases, leaving 10 bases not matched to a gene. Germline loops: CDR1 MNHEY, CDR2 SMNVEV (reference sequence). The DNA for the CDR3 is TGTGCCAGCAGTTGGGCCCAGGGGGCCGCCGATGGCTACACCTTC. Translating it yields CASSWAQGAADGYTF.

The rearrangement joins TRBV9 to TRBJ2-1, with a weak D call TRBD2 (5 bases). The germline CDR1 and CDR2 sequences are SGDLS and YYNGEE. V was clipped by 1 base and J by 8 bases, with 19 bases between them. This CDR3 has 16 amino acids. Here the CDR3 DNA reads TGTGCCAGCAGCGTAAGAACCAGCGGTCTCCGGGATGAGCAGTTCTTC. Translated, it gives CASSVRTSGLRDEQFF. The whole variable domain, remainder taken from reference TRBV9 and TRBJ2-1, is DSGVTQTPKHLITATGQRVTLRCSPRSGDLSVYWYQQSLDQGLQFLIQYYNGEERAKGNILERFSAQQFPDLHSELNLSSLELGDSALYFCASSVRTSGLRDEQFFGPGTRLTVL.

This chain joins TRBV6-5 and TRBJ2-1; the match to TRBD2 covers 9 bases. The CDR3 covers 16 residues. Per germline, CDR1 MNHEY and CDR2 SVGAGI. The junction had 12 bases not matched to a gene; V was cut back by 4 bases and J by 8 bases. In DNA form, the CDR3 reads TGTGCCAGCAGTTTTAAAACCCTAGCGGGAAGGGATGAGCAGTTCTTC. Its protein is CASSFKTLAGRDEQFF.

This sequence joins TRBV27 and TRBJ2-1; D is ambiguous. The CDR3 runs 14 residues. Germline V gene lookup returns CDR1 MNHEY and CDR2 SMNVEV (reference sequence). The V and J ends lost 7 bases and 4 bases respectively, with 14 bases between them. The CDR3 DNA follows: TGTGCCAGCAAATTGCTAGGTTGGTACAATGAGCAGTTCTTC. It codes for CASKLLGWYNEQFF.

The chain couples TRBV5-1 to TRBJ2-3; no definite D call. This CDR3 has 15 amino acids. CDR1 is SGHRS and CDR2 is YFSETQ in the germline V gene. Trimming left V 0 bases short and J 2 bases short, with 10 bases between. The CDR3 spells CASSLAVGNTDTQYF. In nucleotides, the CDR3 is TGCGCCAGCAGCTTGGCCGTGGGGAACACAGATACGCAGTATTTT.

J is TRBJ2-2 and V is TRBV7-8; 8 nucleotides align to TRBD2. V shed 0 bases and J 1 base; nucleotides not matched to a gene: 4. Germline loops: CDR1 SGHVS, CDR2 FQNEAQ. CDR3 length: 17 amino acids. The CDR3 DNA reads TGTGCCAGCAGCTTAGCGAGTAGCGGGATGAACACCGGGGAGCTGTTTTTT. Encoded protein: CASSLASSGMNTGELFF.

The rearrangement links TRBV4-1 to TRBJ2-7, with D perhaps matching TRBD2 (6 bases). CDR3 length: 15 residues. CDR1 is MGHRA and CDR2 is YSYEKL in the germline V gene. Trimming took off 3 bases at V and 4 bases at J, with 16 bases between the two ends. For the CDR3, the DNA is TGCGCCAGCAGCCAGGGACGGGACTCTAATTACGAGCAGTACTTC. Its protein product is CASSQGRDSNYEQYF.

This rearrangement joins TRBV18 to TRBJ2-1; a weak D match, TRBD2 (5 bases). The CDR3 loop spans 16 amino acids. CDR1 KGHSH and CDR2 LQKENI come from the germline V gene. The V end was cut by 2 bases, the J end by 7 bases, with 18 bases between. CDR3 amino acids: CASSPGLENRGNEQFF. The CDR3 DNA reads as TGTGCCAGCTCACCAGGACTGGAAAATCGGGGAAATGAGCAGTTCTTC.

The gene calls are TRBV27 and TRBJ1-2; 10 nucleotides line up with TRBD1. V was pared by 5 bases and J by 8 bases, with 5 bases of the junction left unmatched. This CDR3 spans 13 amino acids. Looked up from germline, CDR1 is MNHEY and CDR2 is SMNVEV (reference sequence). The CDR3 reads CASSAGTGEGYTF. CDR3 bases: TGTGCCAGCAGTGCAGGGACAGGGGAGGGCTACACCTTC.

The rearrangement links TRBV7-6 to TRBJ2-7; TRBD2 matches at 9 bases. V lost 3 bases and J lost 1; bases outside the gene matches: 4. CDR1 is SGHVS and CDR2 is FNYEAQ in the germline V gene. This CDR3 region has 15 residues. CDR3: CASSLGTSSSYEQYF. The CDR3, as DNA: TGTGCCAGCAGCTTGGGGACTAGCTCTTCCTACGAGCAGTACTTC.

V is TRBV29-1 and J is TRBJ2-1; TRBD1 might be the D (5 bases). CDR3 size: 16 residues. The V gene's germline CDR1 is SQVTM and CDR2 ANQGSEA. V gave up 1 base and J gave up 1 base, with 14 bases separating them. The CDR3 loop is CSVEVPLRGSYNEQFF. Here the CDR3 DNA reads TGCAGCGTTGAAGTGCCCCTTAGGGGATCCTACAATGAGCAGTTCTTC.

Only one count was recorded for this clone. The genes are TRBV4-1 and TRBJ2-6; TRBD1 agrees at 7 bases. The V and J ends lost 3 bases and 2 bases, in that order; junction bases with no gene match: 4. The CDR3 is 16 residues long. Looked up from germline, CDR1 is MGHRA and CDR2 is YSYEKL. In DNA form, the CDR3 reads TGCGCCAGCAGCCATGACAGGGTCACTGGGGCCAACGTCCTGACTTTC. Translating gives CASSHDRVTGANVLTF.

The chain links TRBV28 to TRBJ1-1; TRBD1 agrees at 8 bases. This CDR3 region has 16 residues. Germline trimming cut 6 bases from V and 0 bases from J; bases unmatched to any gene: 9. CDR1 and CDR2 from the germline V gene are MDHEN and SYDVKM. The CDR3 is CASSSPGGALNTEAFF. In nucleotides, the CDR3 is TGTGCCAGCAGCTCCCCAGGGGGCGCTCTGAACACTGAAGCTTTCTTT.

The chain combines TRBV5-6 with TRBJ2-7; D is uncertain. CDR1 SGHDT and CDR2 YYEEEE come from the germline V gene. V was trimmed by 5 bases and J by 2 bases, leaving 17 bases between them. This CDR3 contains 15 residues. CDR3 nucleotide sequence: TGTGCCAGCAGATCTGGGTCCACCTGGCCCTACGAGCAGTACTTC. This translates into CASRSGSTWPYEQYF.

The chain has TRBV6-1 and TRBJ2-2; TRBD1 is a possible D gene (6 bases). The length of the CDR3 is 15 residues. Trimming pared 7 bases from V and 7 bases from J, leaving 19 bases between. In germline, CDR1 is MNHNS, CDR2 SASEGT. Written as DNA, the CDR3 is TGTGCCAGCATGAGACAGGCCACTCTCGACGGGGAGCTGTTTTTT. It yields the protein CASMRQATLDGELFF.

The chain combines TRBV23-1 with TRBJ2-1; possibly TRBD2 for D (6 bases). TRBV23-1 is identified as an open reading frame with a role that is uncertain. The CDR3 extends over 13 amino acids. V gave up 10 bases and J gave up 12 bases, with 22 bases separating them. The CDR3 coding sequence is TGCGCCACAGCCGAAGTGGGGTGGAGGGGGCAGTTCTTC. Translation gives CATAEVGWRGQFF.

V and J are TRBV29-1 and TRBJ1-2, with 9 positions matching TRBD1. CDR1 SQVTM and CDR2 ANQGSEA come from the germline V gene. The CDR3 covers 17 residues. V shed 4 bases, J shed 3 bases, and the junction held 15 bases outside the gene matches. The CDR3 region is CSVGGEWTGASDYGYTF. The CDR3, as DNA: TGCAGCGTTGGTGGGGAATGGACAGGGGCCTCGGACTATGGCTACACCTTC.